These 20 T cell receptor beta chains share one sample of origin, sequenced in a study of response to subunit inactivated influenza vaccine (dated 2018 in TCRdb). Library method: RT-PCR. TCRdb lists the instrument as Illumina HiSeq 2500. TCRdb trimmed the raw reads at Q25, called clones with MiXCR and kept productive beta chains. For every CDR3 protein sequence, its rows merge into one entry that carries the most common genes and DNA. In all, the sample holds 400,000 to 650,000 distinct CDR3 sequences, and around 7.9% of those were seen once. The biggest ten clones account for under 15% of the sample. The input for sequencing was PBMCs from blood, taken roughly 24 months after vaccination. The receptors were sampled from a man between 50 and 75 years old who received an inactivated influenza vaccine. Donor details come from another sample of the same person, matched by shared clones.

J is TRBJ2-3 and V is TRBV5-6; 8 bases are shared with TRBD1. Trimming at V came to 4 bases and at J to 2 bases, leaving 18 bases not matched to a gene. The CDR3 runs to 19 residues. Germline assignment: CDR1 SGHDT and CDR2 YYEEEE. The CDR3 protein is CASSSAGGPLSSLTDTQYF. As DNA, the CDR3 is TGTGCCAGCAGCAGCGCAGGGGGCCCTCTTAGTTCCCTCACAGATACGCAGTATTTT.

This clonotype was picked up many times. The CDR3 protein is CASSTQPQVISEQFF. The DNA for the CDR3 is TGTGCCAGCAGCACACAACCCCAGGTCATTAGTGAGCAGTTCTTC. The gene calls are TRBV11-1 and TRBJ2-1; D not certain. The V gene lost 5 bases and the J gene lost 9 bases, with 20 bases spanning the gap. The V gene's germline CDR1 is SGHAT and CDR2 FQDESV (reference sequence). This CDR3 has 15 amino acids.

This clonotype showed up just a few times. The rearrangement uses TRBV27 and TRBJ2-7, with D perhaps matching TRBD2 (7 bases). Germline CDR1 is MNHEY and CDR2 is SMNVEV (reference sequence). Trimming removed 1 base from V and 2 bases from J, with 9 bases in between. The CDR3 totals 14 residues. In DNA, the CDR3 is TGTGCCAGCAGTTTATGGGAGGGGGCCTACGAGCAGTACTTC. Amino acids: CASSLWEGAYEQYF.

This clonotype was detected ten times or more. V and J are TRBV21-1 and TRBJ2-1; the table's D gene call, TRBD2, was not cross checked with the DNA. TRBV21-1 is a recognized pseudogene. This CDR3 region has 14 residues. The CDR3, as DNA: TGTGCCATAGCTAGCGGAGGCTCCTACAATGAGCAGTTCTTC. This translates into CAIASGGSYNEQFF.

The table lists this clonotype with a few counts. This chain connects TRBV21-1 to TRBJ1-5. TRBV21-1 is assigned pseudogene status. The CDR3 is 18 amino acids. CDR3 nucleotides: TGTGCCAGCAGCAAGGATTACGGGGAGGGATTCGTGGCTCAGCCCCAGCATTTT. Translating gives CASSKDYGEGFVAQPQHF.

This clonotype came up many times. The DNA for the CDR3 is TGTGCCAGCAGCAAAGATAGAGTTGGACGCTTTTCGGATGGTAATGAGCAGTTCTTC. Its translation is CASSKDRVGRFSDGNEQFF. The J gene is TRBJ2-1, the V gene TRBV21-1. TRBV21-1 is described as a pseudogene. The CDR3 totals 19 residues.

V and J are TRBV28 and TRBJ2-7; the D call may be TRBD1 or TRBD2 (5 bases each). Germline values: CDR1 MDHEN, CDR2 SYDVKM. Trimming took off 5 bases at V and 3 bases at J, with 14 bases between the two ends. The CDR3 covers 14 residues. The DNA for the CDR3 is TGTGCCAGCAGTCCACGGGACGGCTTCTACGAGCAGTACTTC. It yields the protein CASSPRDGFYEQYF. Variable domain in full (rest from reference TRBV28 and TRBJ2-7): DVKVTQSSRYLVKRTGEKVFLECVQDMDHENMFWYRQDPGLGLRLIYFSYDVKMKEKGDIPEGYSVSREKKERFSLILESASTNQTSMYLCASSPRDGFYEQYFGPGTRLTVT.

This clonotype appeared a few times. This sequence joins TRBV12-3 or TRBV12-4 and TRBJ2-1, with 14 bases aligning to TRBD2. V gave up 5 bases and J gave up 6 bases; unmatched junction bases: 6. The CDR3 loop spans 16 amino acids. The CDR3: CASSPGLAGGVNEQFF. The CDR3, as DNA: TGTGCCAGCAGTCCAGGACTAGCGGGAGGAGTCAATGAGCAGTTCTTC.

This clonotype was detected ten times or more. V gene TRBV7-2 combines with J gene TRBJ2-7; possible D gene TRBD1, 5 bases. The CDR3 extends over 14 amino acids. From germline, CDR1 is SGHTA and CDR2 FQGNSA. Between the trimmed V and J ends, which lost 0 bases and 0 bases, there was a span of 6 bases. This CDR3 reads CASSLAGHSYEQYF. CDR3 in DNA: TGTGCCAGCAGCTTAGCAGGACACTCCTACGAGCAGTACTTC.

V is TRBV15 and J is TRBJ2-7; 12 bases agree with TRBD2. Germline V gene data show CDR1 as LNHNV and CDR2 as YYDKDF (reference sequence). CDR3 length: 16 amino acids. V lost 5 bases, J lost 0 bases, and 5 bases stayed unmatched. As DNA, the CDR3 is TGTGCCACCAGCGCCCGACTAGCGGGAGACTCCTACGAGCAGTACTTC. Translating it yields CATSARLAGDSYEQYF.

This clonotype showed up just a few times. The chain has TRBV15 and TRBJ1-6; 7 bases align to TRBD1. V shed 4 bases, J shed 7 bases, and the junction held 10 bases outside the gene matches. CDR1 and CDR2 from the germline V gene are LNHNV and YYDKDF (reference sequence). CDR3 length: 16 residues. This CDR3 is CATSKETGTANSPLHF. CDR3 nucleotide sequence: TGTGCCACCAGCAAAGAAACCGGGACAGCGAATTCACCCCTCCACTTT.

V and J are TRBV20-1 and TRBJ1-2; 11 nucleotides agree with TRBD1. The CDR3 sequence is 18 residues long. Germline CDR1 reads DFQATT; CDR2 reads SNEGSKA (reference sequence). With 6 bases clipped from V and 4 bases from J, the junction kept 19 bases outside the gene matches. The CDR3 DNA is TGCAGTGCACGGTTTGGGAAGGACAGGGGGCTAGGAAGCTATGGCTACACCTTC. As protein: CSARFGKDRGLGSYGYTF.

This clonotype was detected a few times. The chain combines TRBV5-1 with TRBJ2-5; the D gene is possibly TRBD2 (6 bases). This CDR3 has 14 amino acids. V lost 0 bases and J 8 bases, leaving 14 bases between the germline ends. The germline gives CDR1 SGHRS, CDR2 YFSETQ. CDR3 DNA: TGCGCCAGCAGCTTGGACCAGCGGCGGGGTACCCAGTACTTC. This gives the protein CASSLDQRRGTQYF.

This clonotype was counted only a few times. The chain combines TRBV11-1 with TRBJ2-3, with 9 bases aligning to TRBD2. In germline, CDR1 is SGHAT, CDR2 FQDESV (reference sequence). The CDR3 is 18 residues long. J gave up 8 bases and V 1 base, and 16 bases lay outside the gene matches. CDR3 coding DNA: TGTGCCAGCAGCTTAGACCCCCCATCCGAGCGGGGGGTTGGTACGCAGTATTTT. Translated, it gives CASSLDPPSERGVGTQYF.

This clonotype occurred a few times. V usage is TRBV6-2 or TRBV6-3 and J usage is TRBJ1-2, with a possible D match to TRBD1 (6 bases). The CDR3 is made up of 14 amino acids. Germline V gene lookup returns CDR1 MNHEY and CDR2 SVGEGT. V was cut by 5 bases and J by 5 bases, with 15 bases left in between. The CDR3 DNA sequence: TGTGCCAGCAGTCCGTCGTCAGGGGAATATGGCTACACCTTC. It codes for CASSPSSGEYGYTF.

In its sample, this clonotype was seen a few times. The chain uses TRBV6-1 and TRBJ2-7; 11 nucleotides align to TRBD2. Losses at the gene ends were 6 bases for V and 4 bases for J; bases not matched to a gene: 5. Germline V lookup: CDR1 MNHNS, CDR2 SASEGT. CDR3 length equals 14 residues. Written as DNA, the CDR3 is TGTGCCAGCAGGCAACTAGCGGGAGCTTACGAGCAGTACTTC. It codes for CASRQLAGAYEQYF.

The chain has TRBV18 and TRBJ1-1; TRBD1 is a possible D gene (6 bases). Deletions cut 2 bases from V and 2 bases from J, with 15 bases between. Germline values: CDR1 KGHSH, CDR2 LQKENI. This CDR3 has 16 amino acids. The CDR3 spells CASSPTQQGANTEAFF. CDR3 sequence (DNA): TGTGCCAGCTCACCAACTCAACAGGGCGCTAACACTGAAGCTTTCTTT.

This clonotype was counted ten times or more. The chain employs TRBV14 and TRBJ2-7; the match to TRBD2 covers 7 bases. The V and J ends lost 4 bases and 0 bases, in that order; junction bases with no gene match: 6. The CDR3 runs 15 residues. The V gene's germline CDR1 is SGHDN and CDR2 FVKESK. Written as DNA, the CDR3 is TGTGCCAGCAGCCGGGAGGGGCTGTTCTCCTACGAGCAGTACTTC. It specifies CASSREGLFSYEQYF.

This clonotype was counted many times. The chain links TRBV30 to TRBJ1-1; the D is unclear. The V gene lost 1 base and the J gene lost 0 bases, with 12 bases spanning the gap. This CDR3 comprises 15 residues. Germline CDR1 and CDR2: GTSNPN and SVGIG (reference sequence). The CDR3 sequence is CAWSGFGSMNTEAFF. The DNA of the CDR3 is TGTGCCTGGAGTGGGTTTGGTTCAATGAACACTGAAGCTTTCTTT.

The J gene is TRBJ2-7, the V gene TRBV6-1, with unresolved D. Per germline, CDR1 MNHNS and CDR2 SASEGT. Trimming shortened V by 0 bases and J by 6 bases, and 6 bases separated the two germline ends. This CDR3 is built from 12 residues. CDR3 sequence (DNA): TGTGCCAGCAGTGAAGCAAGGCTCGAGCAGTACTTC. Translated, it gives CASSEARLEQYF.